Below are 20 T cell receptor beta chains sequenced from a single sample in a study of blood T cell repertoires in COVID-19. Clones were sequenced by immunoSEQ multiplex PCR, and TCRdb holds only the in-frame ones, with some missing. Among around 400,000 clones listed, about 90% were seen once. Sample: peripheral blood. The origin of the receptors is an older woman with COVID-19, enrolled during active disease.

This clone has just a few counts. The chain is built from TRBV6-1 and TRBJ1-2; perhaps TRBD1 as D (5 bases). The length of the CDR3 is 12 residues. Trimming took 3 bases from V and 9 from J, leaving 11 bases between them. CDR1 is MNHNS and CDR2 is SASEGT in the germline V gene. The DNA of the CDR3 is TGTGCCAGCAGTGAGGGGCAGGGTCGCTACACCTTC. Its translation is CASSEGQGRYTF.

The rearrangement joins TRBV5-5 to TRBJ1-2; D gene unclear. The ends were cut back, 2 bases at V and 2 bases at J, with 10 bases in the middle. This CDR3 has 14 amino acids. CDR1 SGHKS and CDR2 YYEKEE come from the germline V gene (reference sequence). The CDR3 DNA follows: TGTGCCAGCAGCTTCTGGGAGAACAACTATGGCTACACCTTC. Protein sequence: CASSFWENNYGYTF.

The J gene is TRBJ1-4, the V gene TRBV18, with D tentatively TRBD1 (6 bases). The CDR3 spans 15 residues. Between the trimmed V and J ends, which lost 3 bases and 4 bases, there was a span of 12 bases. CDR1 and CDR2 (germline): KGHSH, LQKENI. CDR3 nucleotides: TGTGCCAGCTCACCTATGACAGGATTTAATGAAAAACTGTTTTTT. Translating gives CASSPMTGFNEKLFF.

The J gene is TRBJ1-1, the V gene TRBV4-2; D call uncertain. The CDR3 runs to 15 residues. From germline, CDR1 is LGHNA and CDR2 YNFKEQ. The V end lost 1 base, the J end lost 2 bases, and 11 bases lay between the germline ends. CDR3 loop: CASSQGLLGNTEAFF. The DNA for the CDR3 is TGTGCCAGCAGCCAAGGACTGCTTGGAAACACTGAAGCTTTCTTT.

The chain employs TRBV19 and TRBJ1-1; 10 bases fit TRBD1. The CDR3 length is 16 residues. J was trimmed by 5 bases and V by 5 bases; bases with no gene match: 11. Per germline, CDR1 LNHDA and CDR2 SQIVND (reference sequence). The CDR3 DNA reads TGTGCCAGTAGTCCAGGGGACAGGGGACGGGGAACTGAAGCTTTCTTT. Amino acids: CASSPGDRGRGTEAFF.

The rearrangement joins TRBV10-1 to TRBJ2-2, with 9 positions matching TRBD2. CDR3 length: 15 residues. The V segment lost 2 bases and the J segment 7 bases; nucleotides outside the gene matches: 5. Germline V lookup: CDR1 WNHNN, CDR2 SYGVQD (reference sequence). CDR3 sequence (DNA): TGCGCCAGCAGTGAGGAGGGACTAGCAGGCGGGGAGCTGTTTTTT. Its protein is CASSEEGLAGGELFF.

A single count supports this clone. The CDR3 reads CATLDGETGGNYGYTF. As DNA, the CDR3 is TGTGCCACCCTGGACGGCGAAACAGGGGGAAACTATGGCTACACCTTC. This chain connects TRBV15 to TRBJ1-2, with 8 bases identical to TRBD1. The germline gives CDR1 LNHNV, CDR2 YYDKDF (reference sequence). After removal of 8 bases from V and 2 bases from J, the junction contained 13 bases not matched to a gene. This CDR3 has 16 residues.

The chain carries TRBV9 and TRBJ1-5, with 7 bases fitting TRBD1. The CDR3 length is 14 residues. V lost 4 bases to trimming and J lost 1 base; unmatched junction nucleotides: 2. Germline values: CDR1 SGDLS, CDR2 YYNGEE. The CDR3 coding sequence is TGTGCCAGCAGCCAGACAGGGAGCAATCAGCCCCAGCATTTT. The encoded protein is CASSQTGSNQPQHF.

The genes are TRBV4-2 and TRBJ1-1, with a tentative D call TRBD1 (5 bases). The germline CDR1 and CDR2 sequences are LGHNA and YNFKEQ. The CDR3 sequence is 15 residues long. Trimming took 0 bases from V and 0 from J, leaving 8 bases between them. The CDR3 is CASSQEGAVNTEAFF. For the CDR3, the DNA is TGTGCCAGCAGCCAAGAAGGGGCAGTGAACACTGAAGCTTTCTTT.

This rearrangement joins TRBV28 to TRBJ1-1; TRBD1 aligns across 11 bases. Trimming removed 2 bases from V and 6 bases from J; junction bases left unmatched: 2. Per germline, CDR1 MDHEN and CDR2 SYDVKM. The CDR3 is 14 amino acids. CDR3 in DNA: TGTGCCAGCAGTTTAGGACAGGGGGCGTCTGAAGCTTTCTTT. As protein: CASSLGQGASEAFF.

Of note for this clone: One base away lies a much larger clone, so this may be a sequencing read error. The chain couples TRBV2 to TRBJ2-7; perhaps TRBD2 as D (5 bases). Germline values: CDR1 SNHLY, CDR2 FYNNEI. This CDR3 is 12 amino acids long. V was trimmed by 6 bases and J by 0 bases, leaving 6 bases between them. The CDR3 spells CASSRDSYEQYF. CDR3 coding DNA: TGTGCCAGCAGCCGGGACTCCTACGAGCAGTACTTC.

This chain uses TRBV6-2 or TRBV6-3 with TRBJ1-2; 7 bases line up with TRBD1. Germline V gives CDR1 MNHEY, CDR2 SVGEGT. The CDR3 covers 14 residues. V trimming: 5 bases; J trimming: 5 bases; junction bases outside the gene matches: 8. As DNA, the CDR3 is TGTGCCAGCAGTAGAGGACAGGTGGGGTATGGCTACACCTTC. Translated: CASSRGQVGYGYTF.

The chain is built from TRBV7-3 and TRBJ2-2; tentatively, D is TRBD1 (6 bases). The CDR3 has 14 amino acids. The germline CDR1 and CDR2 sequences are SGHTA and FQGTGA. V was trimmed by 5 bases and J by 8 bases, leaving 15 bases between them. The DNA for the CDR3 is TGTGCCAGCAGCAAAACCGGGACATCAGGGGAGCTGTTTTTT. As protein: CASSKTGTSGELFF.

The CDR3 reads CASSEIGQGGEQYF. CDR3 DNA sequence: TGTGCCAGCAGCGAGATAGGACAGGGCGGCGAGCAGTACTTC. J is TRBJ2-7 and V is TRBV7-2, with 8 bases aligning to TRBD1. V lost 5 bases to trimming and J lost 6 bases; unmatched junction nucleotides: 9. CDR3 size: 14 residues. Germline lookup yields CDR1 SGHTA and CDR2 FQGNSA.

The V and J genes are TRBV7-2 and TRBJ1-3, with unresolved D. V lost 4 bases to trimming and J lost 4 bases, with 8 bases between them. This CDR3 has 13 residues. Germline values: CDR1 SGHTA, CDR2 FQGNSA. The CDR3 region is CASSSEAGNTIYF. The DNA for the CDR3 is TGTGCCAGCAGCTCCGAAGCAGGAAACACCATATATTTT.

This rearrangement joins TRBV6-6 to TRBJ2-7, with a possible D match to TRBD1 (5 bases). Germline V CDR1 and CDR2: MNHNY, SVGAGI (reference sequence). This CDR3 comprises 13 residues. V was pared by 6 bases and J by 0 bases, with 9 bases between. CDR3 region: CASSPQVSYEQYF. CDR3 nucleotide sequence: TGTGCCAGCAGCCCACAGGTCTCCTACGAGCAGTACTTC.

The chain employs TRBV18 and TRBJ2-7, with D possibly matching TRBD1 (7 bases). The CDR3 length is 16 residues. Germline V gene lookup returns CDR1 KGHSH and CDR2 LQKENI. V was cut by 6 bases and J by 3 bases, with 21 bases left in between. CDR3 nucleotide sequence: TGTGCCAGCTCCAAAACCGGGGCAGGGGGAGGCTACGAGCAGTACTTC. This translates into CASSKTGAGGGYEQYF.

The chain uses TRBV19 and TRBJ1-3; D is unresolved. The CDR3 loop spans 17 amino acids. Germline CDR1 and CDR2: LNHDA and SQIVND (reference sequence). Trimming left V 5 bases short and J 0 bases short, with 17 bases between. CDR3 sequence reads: CASSLGLRFSSGNTIYF. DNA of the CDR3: TGTGCCAGTAGTCTCGGACTACGGTTCTCCTCTGGAAACACCATATATTTT.

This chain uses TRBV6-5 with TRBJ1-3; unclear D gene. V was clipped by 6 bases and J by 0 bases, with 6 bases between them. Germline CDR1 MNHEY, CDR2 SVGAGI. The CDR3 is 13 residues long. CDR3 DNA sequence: TGTGCCAGCAGCTCCTCCTCTGGAAACACCATATATTTT. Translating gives CASSSSSGNTIYF.

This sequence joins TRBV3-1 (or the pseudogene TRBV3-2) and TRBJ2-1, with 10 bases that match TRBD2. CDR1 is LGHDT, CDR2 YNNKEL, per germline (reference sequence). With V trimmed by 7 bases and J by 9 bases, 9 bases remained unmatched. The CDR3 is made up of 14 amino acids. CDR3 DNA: TGTGCCAGCACCTCAGCGGGGGGGCTCGGTGAGCAGTTCTTC. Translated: CASTSAGGLGEQFF.